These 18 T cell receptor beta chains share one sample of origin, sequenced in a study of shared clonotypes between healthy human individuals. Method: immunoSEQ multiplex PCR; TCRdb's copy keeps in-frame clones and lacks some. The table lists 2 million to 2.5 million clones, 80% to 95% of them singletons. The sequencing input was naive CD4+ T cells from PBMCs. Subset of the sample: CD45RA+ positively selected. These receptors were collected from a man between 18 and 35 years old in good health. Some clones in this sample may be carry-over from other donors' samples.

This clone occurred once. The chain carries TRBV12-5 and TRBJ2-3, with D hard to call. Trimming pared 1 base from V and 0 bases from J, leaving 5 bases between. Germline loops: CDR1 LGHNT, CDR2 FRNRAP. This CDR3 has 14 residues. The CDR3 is CASGLEESTDTQYF. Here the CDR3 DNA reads TGTGCTAGTGGTTTGGAAGAAAGCACAGATACGCAGTATTTT.

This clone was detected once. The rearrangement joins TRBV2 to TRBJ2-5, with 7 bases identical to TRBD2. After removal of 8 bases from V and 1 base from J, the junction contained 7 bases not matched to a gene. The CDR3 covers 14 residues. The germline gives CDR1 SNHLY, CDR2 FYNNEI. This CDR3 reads CASGGRGVQETQYF. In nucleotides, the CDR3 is TGTGCCAGCGGGGGACGGGGGGTCCAAGAGACCCAGTACTTC.

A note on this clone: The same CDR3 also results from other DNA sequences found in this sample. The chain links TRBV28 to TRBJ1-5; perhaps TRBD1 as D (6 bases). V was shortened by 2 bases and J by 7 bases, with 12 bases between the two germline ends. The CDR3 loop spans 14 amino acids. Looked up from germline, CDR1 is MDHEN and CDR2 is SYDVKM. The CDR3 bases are TGTGCCAGCAGTTTAGGGGGCGCAGGGCAGCCCCAGCATTTT. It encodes CASSLGGAGQPQHF. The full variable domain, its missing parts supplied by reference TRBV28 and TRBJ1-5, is DVKVTQSSRYLVKRTGEKVFLECVQDMDHENMFWYRQDPGLGLRLIYFSYDVKMKEKGDIPEGYSVSREKKERFSLILESASTNQTSMYLCASSLGGAGQPQHFGDGTRLSIL.

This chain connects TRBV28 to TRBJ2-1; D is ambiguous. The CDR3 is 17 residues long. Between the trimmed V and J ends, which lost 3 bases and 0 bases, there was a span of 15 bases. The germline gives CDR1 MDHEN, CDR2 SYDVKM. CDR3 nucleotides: TGTGCCAGCAGTTTCCCGGACCCCGGCAGCTCCTACAATGAGCAGTTCTTC. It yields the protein CASSFPDPGSSYNEQFF.

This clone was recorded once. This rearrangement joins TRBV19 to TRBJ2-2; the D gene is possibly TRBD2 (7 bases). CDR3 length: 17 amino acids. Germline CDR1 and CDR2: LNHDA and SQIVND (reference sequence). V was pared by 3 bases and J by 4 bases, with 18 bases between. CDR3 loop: CASSIGPSGGITGELFF. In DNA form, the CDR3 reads TGTGCCAGTAGTATTGGTCCTTCGGGGGGCATCACCGGGGAGCTGTTTTTT.

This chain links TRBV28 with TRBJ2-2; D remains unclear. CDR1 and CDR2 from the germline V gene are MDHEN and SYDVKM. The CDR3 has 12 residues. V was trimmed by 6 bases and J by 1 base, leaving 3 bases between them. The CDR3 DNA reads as TGTGCCAGCAGGATGAACACCGGGGAGCTGTTTTTT. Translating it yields CASRMNTGELFF.

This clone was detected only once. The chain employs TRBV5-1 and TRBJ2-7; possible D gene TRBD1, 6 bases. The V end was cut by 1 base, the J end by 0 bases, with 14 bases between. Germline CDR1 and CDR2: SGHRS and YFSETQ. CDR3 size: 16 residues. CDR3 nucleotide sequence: TGCGCCAGCAGCTTGAAAGAAGGGACATTCTCCTACGAGCAGTACTTC. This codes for CASSLKEGTFSYEQYF.

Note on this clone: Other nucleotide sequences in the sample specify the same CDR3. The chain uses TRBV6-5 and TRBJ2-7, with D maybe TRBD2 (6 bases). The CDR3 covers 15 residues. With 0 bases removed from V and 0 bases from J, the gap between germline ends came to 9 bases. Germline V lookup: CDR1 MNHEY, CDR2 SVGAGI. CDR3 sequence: CASSYSRDSSYEQYF. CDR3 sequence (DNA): TGTGCCAGCAGTTACTCGCGGGACTCCTCCTACGAGCAGTACTTC.

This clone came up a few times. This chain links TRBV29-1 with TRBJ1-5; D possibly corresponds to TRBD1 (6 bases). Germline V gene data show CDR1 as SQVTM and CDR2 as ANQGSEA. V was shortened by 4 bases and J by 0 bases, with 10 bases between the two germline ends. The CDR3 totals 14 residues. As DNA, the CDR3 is TGCAGCGTTGCGGCCAGGGGTAGCAATCAGCCCCAGCATTTT. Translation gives CSVAARGSNQPQHF.

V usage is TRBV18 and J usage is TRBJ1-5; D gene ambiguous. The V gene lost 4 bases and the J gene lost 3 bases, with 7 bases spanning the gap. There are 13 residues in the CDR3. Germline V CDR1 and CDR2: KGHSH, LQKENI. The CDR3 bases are TGTGCCAGCTCACTCCGGGACAATCAGCCCCAGCATTTT. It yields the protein CASSLRDNQPQHF.

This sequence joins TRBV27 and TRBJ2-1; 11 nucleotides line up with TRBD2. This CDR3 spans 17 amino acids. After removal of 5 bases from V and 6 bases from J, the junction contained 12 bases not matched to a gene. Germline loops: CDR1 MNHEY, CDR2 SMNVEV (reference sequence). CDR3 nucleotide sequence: TGTGCCAGCAGTAAACGACTAGCGGGGCCATTGCGCAATGAGCAGTTCTTC. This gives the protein CASSKRLAGPLRNEQFF.

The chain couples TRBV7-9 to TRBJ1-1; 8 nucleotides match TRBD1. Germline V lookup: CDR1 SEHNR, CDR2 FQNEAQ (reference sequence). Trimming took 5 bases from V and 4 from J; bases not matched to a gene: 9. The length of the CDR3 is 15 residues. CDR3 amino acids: CASSHRGILGTEAFF. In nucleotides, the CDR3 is TGTGCCAGCAGCCACAGGGGGATTTTAGGCACTGAAGCTTTCTTT.

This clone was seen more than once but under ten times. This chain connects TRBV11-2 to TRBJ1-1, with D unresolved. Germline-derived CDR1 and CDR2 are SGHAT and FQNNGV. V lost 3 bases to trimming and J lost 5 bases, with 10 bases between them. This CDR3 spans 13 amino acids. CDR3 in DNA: TGTGCCAGCAGCTTGAGGCTGGGGACTGAAGCTTTCTTT. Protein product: CASSLRLGTEAFF.

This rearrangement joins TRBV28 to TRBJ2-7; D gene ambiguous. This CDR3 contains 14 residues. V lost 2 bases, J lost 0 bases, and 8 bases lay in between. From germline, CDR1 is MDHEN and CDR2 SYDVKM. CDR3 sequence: CASSLTVGSYEQYF. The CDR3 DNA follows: TGTGCCAGCAGTTTAACCGTAGGCTCCTACGAGCAGTACTTC.

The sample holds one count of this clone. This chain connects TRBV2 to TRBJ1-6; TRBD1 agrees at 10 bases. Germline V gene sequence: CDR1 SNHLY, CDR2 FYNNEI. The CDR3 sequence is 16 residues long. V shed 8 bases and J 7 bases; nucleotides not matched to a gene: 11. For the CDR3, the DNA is TGTGCCAGCTTCTATCGACAGGGGGCTCTGAATTCACCCCTCCACTTT. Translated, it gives CASFYRQGALNSPLHF.

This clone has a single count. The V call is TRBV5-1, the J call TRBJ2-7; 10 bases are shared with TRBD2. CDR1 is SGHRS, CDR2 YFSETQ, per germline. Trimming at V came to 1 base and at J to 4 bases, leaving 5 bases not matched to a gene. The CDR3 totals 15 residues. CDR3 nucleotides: TGCGCCAGCAGCTTGTCGTCTAGCGGGGGTTACGAGCAGTACTTC. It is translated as CASSLSSSGGYEQYF.

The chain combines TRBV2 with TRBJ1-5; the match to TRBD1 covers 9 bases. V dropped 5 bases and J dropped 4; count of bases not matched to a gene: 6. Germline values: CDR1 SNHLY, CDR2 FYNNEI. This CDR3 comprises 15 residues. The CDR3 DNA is TGTGCCAGCAGTCTTCCCGGGACAGGGAATCAGCCCCAGCATTTT. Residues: CASSLPGTGNQPQHF.

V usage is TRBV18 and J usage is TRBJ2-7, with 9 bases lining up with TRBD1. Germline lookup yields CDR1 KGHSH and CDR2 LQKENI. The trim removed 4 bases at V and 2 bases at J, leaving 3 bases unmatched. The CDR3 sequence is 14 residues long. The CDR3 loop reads CASSRGDRAYEQYF. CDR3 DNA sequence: TGTGCCAGCTCACGGGGGGACAGGGCCTACGAGCAGTACTTC.